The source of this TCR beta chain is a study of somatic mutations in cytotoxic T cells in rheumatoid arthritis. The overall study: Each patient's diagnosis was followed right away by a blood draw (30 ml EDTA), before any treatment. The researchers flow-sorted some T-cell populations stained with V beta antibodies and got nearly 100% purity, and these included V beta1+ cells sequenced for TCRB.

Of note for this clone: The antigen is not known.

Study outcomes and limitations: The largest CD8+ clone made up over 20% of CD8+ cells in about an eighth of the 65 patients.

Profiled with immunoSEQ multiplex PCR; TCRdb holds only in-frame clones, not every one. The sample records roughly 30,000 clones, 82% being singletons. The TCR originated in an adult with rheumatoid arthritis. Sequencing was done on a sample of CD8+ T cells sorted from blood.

The chain's CDR3 is CASSLARGIGHEQYF. CDR3 coding DNA: TGTGCCAGCAGCTTAGCCAGGGGTATTGGCCACGAGCAGTACTTC. This chain uses TRBV11-3 with TRBJ2-7; perhaps TRBD1 as D (6 bases). CDR3 length: 15 amino acids. CDR1 and CDR2 (germline): SGHNT, YENEEA. V shed 1 base and J shed 5 bases, with 15 bases lying between them.